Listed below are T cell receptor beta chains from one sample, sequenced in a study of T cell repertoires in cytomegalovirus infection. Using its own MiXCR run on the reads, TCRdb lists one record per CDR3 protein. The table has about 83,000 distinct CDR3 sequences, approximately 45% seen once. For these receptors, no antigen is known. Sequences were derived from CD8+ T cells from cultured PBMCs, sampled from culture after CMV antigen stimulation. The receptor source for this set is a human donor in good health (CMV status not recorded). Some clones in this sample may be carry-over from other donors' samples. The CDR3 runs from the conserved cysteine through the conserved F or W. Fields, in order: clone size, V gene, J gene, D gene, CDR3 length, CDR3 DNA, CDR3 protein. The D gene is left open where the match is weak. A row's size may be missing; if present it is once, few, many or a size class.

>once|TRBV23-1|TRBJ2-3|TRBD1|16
TGCGCCAGCAGGGGGGGCGACAGGGGAAGCGCAGATACGCAGTATTTT
CASRGGDRGSADTQYF
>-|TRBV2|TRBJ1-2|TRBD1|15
TGTGCCAGCAGTGGACACGGACAGGGGGGGGCTGGCTACACCTTC
CASSGHGQGGAGYTF
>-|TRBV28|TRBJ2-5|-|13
TGTGCCAGCAGTTTTGAGGGTTGGAAGACCCAGTACTTC
CASSFEGWKTQYF
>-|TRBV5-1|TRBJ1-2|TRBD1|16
TGCGCCAGCAGCTTGGAATTGAGACAGGGTGTCTATGGCTACACCTTC
CASSLELRQGVYGYTF
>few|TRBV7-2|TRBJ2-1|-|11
TGTGCCAGCAGCTTAGGGCAGGAGCAGTTCTTC
CASSLGQEQFF
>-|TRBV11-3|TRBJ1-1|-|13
TGTGCCGACGGGCGGGGCGTCGACACTGAAGCTTTCTTT
CADGRGVDTEAFF
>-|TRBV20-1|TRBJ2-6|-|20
TGCAGTGCTAGAGATCAAGGCGGGACAGCGTATTACTCTGGGGCCAACGTCCTGACTTTC
CSARDQGGTAYYSGANVLTF
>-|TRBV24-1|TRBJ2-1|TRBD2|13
TGTGCCACCGGGACTAGCGGGGTTCGGGAGCAGTTCTTC
CATGTSGVREQFF
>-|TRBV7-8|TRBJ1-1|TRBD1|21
TGTGCCAGCAGCTCTATAAAGCCGGGACAGGGTTCTCTTAAGCGGTACACTGAAGCTTTCTTT
CASSSIKPGQGSLKRYTEAFF
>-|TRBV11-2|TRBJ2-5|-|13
TGTGCCAGCAGCTTATATGCCGGGGAGACCCAGTACTTC
CASSLYAGETQYF
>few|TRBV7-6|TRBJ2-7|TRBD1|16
TGTGCCAGCAGCTTGGAGGAAACAGGGGGCCGGAACGAGCAGTACTTC
CASSLEETGGRNEQYF
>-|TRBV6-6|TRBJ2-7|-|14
TGTGCCAGCAGTGAGCGGGACACGGCCTACGAGCAGTACTTC
CASSERDTAYEQYF
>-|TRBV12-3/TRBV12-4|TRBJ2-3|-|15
TGTGCCAGCAGTTCGGAGGACTATGGGTCTGATACGCAGTATTTT
CASSSEDYGSDTQYF
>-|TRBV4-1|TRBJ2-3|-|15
TGCGCCAGCACCCCGCGGTCAGGAAGCACAGATACGCAGTATTTT
CASTPRSGSTDTQYF
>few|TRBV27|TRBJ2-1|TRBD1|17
TGTGCCAGCAGTTTCCACCTGACAGGGCAAATTATCAATGAGCAGTTCTTC
CASSFHLTGQIINEQFF
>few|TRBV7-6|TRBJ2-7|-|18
TGTGCCAGCAGCCAGCCTCGGGTCCCCGGGACTTCCTCCTACGAGCAGTACTTC
CASSQPRVPGTSSYEQYF
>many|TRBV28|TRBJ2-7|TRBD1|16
TGTGCCAGCACCTTCCATCCGGGACAGGCCGCCTACGAGCAGTACTTC
CASTFHPGQAAYEQYF
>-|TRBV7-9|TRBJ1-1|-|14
TGTGCCAGCAGCTTATCGAAGGGTAGTTCTGAAGCTTTCTTT
CASSLSKGSSEAFF
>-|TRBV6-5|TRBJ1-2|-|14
TGTGCCAGCAGTTCCCTACCGGGGGCGGATGGCTACACCTTC
CASSSLPGADGYTF
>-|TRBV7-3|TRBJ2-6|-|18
TGTGCCAGCAGCTTAACCCCGGGACGTAGCTCTGGGGCCAACGTCCTGACTTTC
CASSLTPGRSSGANVLTF
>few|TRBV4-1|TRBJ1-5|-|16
TGCGCCAGCAGCCAAGATCTGACAGCTCACTATCAGCCCCAGCATTTT
CASSQDLTAHYQPQHF